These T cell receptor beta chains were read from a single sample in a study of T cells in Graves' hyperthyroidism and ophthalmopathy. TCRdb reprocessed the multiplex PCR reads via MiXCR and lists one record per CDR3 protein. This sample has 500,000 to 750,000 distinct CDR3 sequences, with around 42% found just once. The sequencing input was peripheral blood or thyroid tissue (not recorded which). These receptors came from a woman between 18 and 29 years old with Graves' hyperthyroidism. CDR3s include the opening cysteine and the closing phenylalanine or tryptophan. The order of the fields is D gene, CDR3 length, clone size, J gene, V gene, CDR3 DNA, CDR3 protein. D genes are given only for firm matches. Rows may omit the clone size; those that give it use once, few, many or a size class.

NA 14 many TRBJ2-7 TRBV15 TGTGCCACCAGCAGAGGGGTACTTCCCTACGAGCAGTACTTC CATSRGVLPYEQYF
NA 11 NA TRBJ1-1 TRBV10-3 TGTGCCATCAAGGACGATACTGAAGCTTTCTTT CAIKDDTEAFF
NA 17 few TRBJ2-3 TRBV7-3 TGTGCCAGCAGCCTCACCGCCCCGGGACTTAACACAGATACGCAGTATTTT CASSLTAPGLNTDTQYF
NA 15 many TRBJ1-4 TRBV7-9 TGTGCCAGCAGCGCTTCAGTCAAGATGGGTGAAAAACTGTTTTTT CASSASVKMGEKLFF
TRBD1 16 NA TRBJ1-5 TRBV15 TGTGCCACCAGCAGGACCGGGGACAGGCTTTATCAGCCCCAGCATTTT CATSRTGDRLYQPQHF
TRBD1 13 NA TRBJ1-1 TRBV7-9 TGTGCCAGCAGCGCAGCGTCGGACAGGGGGCCGGCGTTT CASSAASDRGPAF
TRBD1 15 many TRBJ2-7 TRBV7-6 TGTGCCAGCAGCGTAACCGGGACAGGGTTTTACGAGCAGTACTTC CASSVTGTGFYEQYF
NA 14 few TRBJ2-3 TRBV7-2 TGTGCCAGCAGCTTAGCCCCGGGTGGAGATACGCAGTATTTT CASSLAPGGDTQYF
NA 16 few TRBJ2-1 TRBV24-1 TGTGCCACCAGTGAGCAGGACAGCGACTTTAACAATGAGCAGTTCTTC CATSEQDSDFNNEQFF
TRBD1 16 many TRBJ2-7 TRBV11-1 TGTGCCAGCAGACCGAACCGGGACAGCTTACGCTACGAGCAGTACTTC CASRPNRDSLRYEQYF
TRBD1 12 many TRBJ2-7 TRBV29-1 TGCAGCGTACACACAGGGGGCTACGAGCAGTACTTC CSVHTGGYEQYF
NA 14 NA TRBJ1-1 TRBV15 TGTGCCACCAGCAGCGTAGGACATCAAACTGAAGCTTTCTTT CATSSVGHQTEAFF
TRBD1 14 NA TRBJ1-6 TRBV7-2 TGCGCCAGCAGTTTTGGACAGGAGCTTTCACCCCTCCACTTT CASSFGQELSPLHF
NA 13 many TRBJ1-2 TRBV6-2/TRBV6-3 TGTGCCAGCAGTTACGCAACGGACCATGGCTACACCTTC CASSYATDHGYTF
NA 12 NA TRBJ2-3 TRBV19 TGTGCCACGGGGGCCAGAGGCGATACGCAGTATTTT CATGARGDTQYF
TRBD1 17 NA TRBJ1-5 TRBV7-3 TGTGCCAGCAGCTTTGTCGGGACAGGGGGTTTGCGTCAGCCCCAGCATTTT CASSFVGTGGLRQPQHF